This T cell receptor (beta chain) emerged from a study of identical twins (dated by TCRdb to between 2015 and 2016). Regarding the study in general: TCR alpha and beta repertoires from monozygotic twins, unrelated adults of various ages and cord blood were deep-sequenced to test whether fetal clonotypes persist. To rule out contamination, the twin experiments were replicated at different times with different library preparation protocols.

This clonotype has just a few counts. Its antigen is currently not known. Base qualities are not recorded, but no much larger clone differs from it by a single base. All donors were healthy Caucasians. Three pairs of female monozygotic twins, all aged roughly 18 to 29 years, were included in the twin cohort. Peripheral blood mononuclear cells were the source from which RNA for the TCR libraries was isolated. From cysteine to phenylalanine, the CDR3 is 13 amino acids long. Only CDR3 DNA remains: 39 bases, in frame from the first base. CDR1 and CDR2 are read off the germline V gene as MNHEY and SVGAGI. V sheds 0 bases and J sheds 7 bases, leaving 4 bases between their ends. Libraries were made using 5' RACE. Instrument on record: Illumina HiSeq 2000. Template switching added a universal primer binding site, and the final cDNA carried a unique molecular identifier that allowed TCR cDNA molecules to be counted accurately. Specific primers in the conserved constant-segment region were used to synthesize first-strand cDNA for the TCR alpha and beta chains. Each cDNA library was double barcoded, with a SMART-Mk sample barcode plus Illumina barcodes, to control for contamination. TruSeq adapter sequences and Illumina sample barcodes were added in two successive PCR steps. The TCR alpha and beta cDNA libraries were sequenced on the Illumina HiSeq platform using custom primers. In the paper's pipeline: MiGEC was used to process raw reads and extract unique molecular identifiers, and MiXCR was used to find CDR3 positions. For each individual, recombination models were inferred using an EM algorithm with the repgenHMM and IGoR tools. Shared clonotypes were analyzed with the tcR package in R, and sharing was normalized by the product of cloneset sizes. To study raw recombination without the effects of thymic and clonal selection, out-of-frame nonproductive sequences were analyzed. In TCRdb, the public reads were trimmed at Q25 with fastp and aligned with MiXCR, with productive beta chains retained. Each CDR3 protein gets just one entry, which takes the most common genes and DNA from the rows behind it. The V and J calls shown here were made by TCRdb, not taken from the authors' results. The sample table holds hundreds of thousands of distinct CDR3 sequences, of which 21% were seen once. Roughly 4% of the sample rests with the top ten.

Overall study results and their limits: Fewer insertions were carried by abundant cord blood beta clonotypes, a similar but weaker trend appeared in young adult naive repertoires, and no such trend appeared in memory repertoires. Out-of-frame TCR alpha sequences shared between twins showed an excess of low generation-probability sequences compared with coincidental sharing between unrelated individuals. Excess twin sharing in beta out-of-frame sequences was weaker because fewer shared sequences lowered the signal-to-noise ratio. Conclusions relied on cross-sectional statistical analysis, since the same donors could not be followed over many years. In monozygotic twins, out-of-frame TCR alpha sharing was systematically underestimated by recombination models, although the models agreed with sharing between unrelated individuals. Zero-insertion analyses could be partly confounded by invariant T cells such as MAIT and iNKT, although diverse VJ usage argued against such confounding for most clonotypes.

These sequences were also reported in another study, on T cells expressing NK-cell markers. The second paper further reports: TCR beta-chain repertoires were profiled in sorted CD3+CD56+NKG2C+, CD3+CD56+NKG2C- and CD3+CD56-NKG2C+ T-cell subsets from about 8 donors. Of the eight sequenced donors, seven were found to be HCMV-seropositive and one was found to be HCMV-seronegative. In several experiments an anti-gammadeltaTCR antibody was added to restrict sorting to alphabetaTCR-expressing T cells. In roughly 6 donors, the dominant CD3+CD56+NKG2C+ clonotypes ranked among the top 10 CD8+ clonotypes, making up roughly 1.0-7.0% of CD8+ T cells. Those dominant clonotypes were again the most abundant among CD3+CD56-NKG2C+ cells in a few donors, at 28.3-60.1%. It remained unclear whether the expanded NKG2C-expressing T cell clones were specific for HCMV antigens. The study sequenced eight donors, all healthy volunteers chosen at random: three men and five women. HCMV-specific IgG was detected in serum with a commercial ELISA kit to determine HCMV serostatus. For over 5 donors, bulk peripheral blood T-cell repertoires were additionally sequenced from unsorted PBMC. MIGEC was used to demultiplex reads and group reads by UMI, and MiTCR was used to assemble and quantify clonotypes. To exclude erroneous sequences, any TCR cDNA sequence not supported by at least two reads was discarded. The tcR package was used for downstream repertoire analysis, and clonotypes were matched between fractions using CDR3 nucleotide sequence together with V segment. VDJmatch was used to annotate antigen specificity against VDJdb, with one amino acid substitution allowed in CDR3.

This clonotype was sampled from a woman aged 18-29 years in good health. Sequenced input: PBMCs. This chain is built from TRBV6-5 and TRBJ1-6; the D gene lacks a confident call. For the CDR3, the sequence is CASSYSKNSPLHF. The bases read TGTGCCAGCAGTTACTCGAAGAATTCACCCCTCCACTTT.